The 16 T cell receptor beta chains given below trace back to one sample, sequenced in a study of blood T cell repertoires in COVID-19. This table comes from immunoSEQ multiplex PCR, and its TCRdb copy is limited to in-frame clones, with some not included. The sample contains fewer than 20,000 clones, 76% of which appear only once. Material: peripheral blood. The receptors stem from a man between 65 and 85 years old with active or convalescent COVID-19.

The chain recombines TRBV12-5 with TRBJ2-3, with D perhaps TRBD2 (6 bases). Germline CDR1 reads LGHNT; CDR2 reads FRNRAP. Deletions cut 1 base from V and 3 bases from J, with 8 bases between. The CDR3 totals 14 residues. The CDR3 region is CASGLGSGTDTQYF. The CDR3, as DNA: TGTGCTAGTGGTTTGGGTAGCGGTACAGATACGCAGTATTTT.

V is TRBV19 and J is TRBJ2-1, with D tentatively TRBD2 (5 bases). V was cut by 0 bases and J by 10 bases, with 10 bases left in between. The CDR3 has 13 amino acids. From germline, CDR1 is LNHDA and CDR2 SQIVND (reference sequence). In DNA form, the CDR3 reads TGTGCCAGTAGTATAGATCAAGGGAGCGAGCAGTTCTTC. It specifies CASSIDQGSEQFF.

This clone was detected once. The J gene is TRBJ1-1, the V gene TRBV6-6, with D possibly being TRBD1 (6 bases). This CDR3 is 13 amino acids long. Trimming took off 10 bases at V and 5 bases at J, with 17 bases between the two ends. CDR1 and CDR2 (germline): MNHNY, SVGAGI (reference sequence). The CDR3 DNA reads TGTGCCACCTCACGACAGGAGGCGACTGAAGCTTTCTTT. Encoded protein: CATSRQEATEAFF.

CDR3 in amino acids: CASSLTGRANYGYTF. For the CDR3, the DNA is TGTGCCAGCAGCTTGACAGGGCGAGCTAACTATGGCTACACCTTC. V gene TRBV7-2 combines with J gene TRBJ1-2; TRBD1 agrees at 7 bases. The germline CDR1 and CDR2 sequences are SGHTA and FQGNSA. With V trimmed by 3 bases and J by 0 bases, 4 bases remained unmatched. The CDR3 is made up of 15 amino acids.

The chain combines TRBV30 with TRBJ2-3; 7 positions agree with TRBD1. Germline CDR1 and CDR2: GTSNPN and SVGIG (reference sequence). The CDR3 is 15 residues long. J gave up 0 bases and V 2 bases, and 5 bases lay outside the gene matches. In DNA form, the CDR3 reads TGTGCCTGGAGTATGGGACAGCATAGCACAGATACGCAGTATTTT. It translates to CAWSMGQHSTDTQYF.

This clone was recorded a few times. The chain uses TRBV28 and TRBJ1-3; perhaps TRBD1 as D (5 bases). The CDR3 runs to 16 residues. V lost 1 base and J 2 bases, leaving 12 bases between the germline ends. Germline assignment: CDR1 MDHEN and CDR2 SYDVKM. In DNA form, the CDR3 reads TGTGCCAGCAGTTTATATCAGGGCCGCCCTGGAAACACCATATATTTT. Encoded protein: CASSLYQGRPGNTIYF.

The chain employs TRBV20-1 and TRBJ1-4; D is undetermined. V lost 3 bases, J lost 6 bases, and 5 bases lay in between. Per the germline V gene, CDR1 is DFQATT and CDR2 is SNEGSKA (reference sequence). This CDR3 has 11 amino acids. CDR3 in amino acids: CSAREDEKLFF. The CDR3 DNA is TGCAGTGCTAGGGAGGATGAAAAACTGTTTTTT.

This clone showed up just once. The CDR3: CASSRFGQGGNYGYTF. Written as DNA, the CDR3 is TGTGCCAGCAGCAGATTCGGACAGGGTGGTAACTATGGCTACACCTTC. The chain carries TRBV7-2 and TRBJ1-2; TRBD1 matches 8 bases. CDR1 is SGHTA, CDR2 FQGNSA, per germline. V trimming: 5 bases; J trimming: 1 base; junction bases outside the gene matches: 9. The CDR3 is 16 amino acids.

V and J are TRBV12-3 or TRBV12-4 and TRBJ2-1, with a tentative D call TRBD2 (5 bases). Deletions cut 4 bases from V and 5 bases from J, with 9 bases between. The length of the CDR3 is 13 residues. CDR3 nucleotides: TGTGCCAGCAGTTCCGGGATTCACAATGAGCAGTTCTTC. This codes for CASSSGIHNEQFF.

V gene TRBV30 combines with J gene TRBJ2-6; D is unclear. CDR1 and CDR2 from the germline V gene are GTSNPN and SVGIG (reference sequence). With 1 base removed from V and 2 bases from J, the gap between germline ends came to 9 bases. The CDR3 loop spans 15 amino acids. The DNA for the CDR3 is TGTGCCTGGAGTGCCAGATCAACTGGGGCCAACGTCCTGACTTTC. This gives the protein CAWSARSTGANVLTF.

The chain employs TRBV19 and TRBJ2-3, with 8 bases lining up with TRBD2. Trimming took 1 base from V and 1 from J; bases not matched to a gene: 7. The CDR3 is made up of 17 amino acids. CDR1 and CDR2 (germline): LNHDA, SQIVND (reference sequence). The CDR3 region is CASSIGTGGPGTDTQYF. For the CDR3, the DNA is TGTGCCAGTAGTATAGGAACGGGGGGGCCAGGCACAGATACGCAGTATTTT.

The chain links TRBV28 to TRBJ2-5; 7 nucleotides line up with TRBD1. Trimming took 5 bases from V and 2 from J; bases not matched to a gene: 2. CDR3 size: 13 residues. Germline V gene data show CDR1 as MDHEN and CDR2 as SYDVKM. CDR3 loop: CASSPGQQETQYF. The DNA of the CDR3 is TGTGCCAGCAGTCCGGGACAGCAAGAGACCCAGTACTTC.

This clone occurred once. CDR3 nucleotides: TGCGCCAGCAGCCCAGACTCAGGAGGGAATCAGCCCCAGCATTTT. Translation: CASSPDSGGNQPQHF. This sequence joins TRBV5-1 and TRBJ1-5; D ambiguous. The CDR3 extends over 15 amino acids. Germline V gene lookup returns CDR1 SGHRS and CDR2 YFSETQ. V was cut by 4 bases and J by 4 bases, with 15 bases left in between.

The chain links TRBV3-1 (or the pseudogene TRBV3-2) to TRBJ1-1; the D gene is possibly TRBD1 (6 bases). Germline CDR1 is LGHDT and CDR2 is YNNKEL (reference sequence). V was trimmed by 4 bases and J by 1 base, leaving 16 bases between them. The CDR3 is made up of 16 amino acids. CDR3 region: CASSPQGRVTNTEAFF. CDR3 nucleotide sequence: TGTGCCAGCAGCCCCCAGGGGAGGGTGACGAACACTGAAGCTTTCTTT.

This clone was recorded only once. V is TRBV3-1 (or the pseudogene TRBV3-2) and J is TRBJ2-1, with a possible D match to TRBD2 (6 bases). Germline V gene sequence: CDR1 LGHDT, CDR2 YNNKEL (reference sequence). The V gene lost 5 bases and the J gene lost 1 base, with 12 bases spanning the gap. The CDR3 length is 15 residues. The CDR3 reads CASSYAGRSYNEQFF. CDR3 nucleotide sequence: TGTGCCAGCAGCTACGCGGGGAGGTCCTACAATGAGCAGTTCTTC.

CDR3 in amino acids: CASSLGHKTNEQFF. CDR3 sequence (DNA): TGTGCCAGCAGTCTCGGACACAAGACCAATGAGCAGTTCTTC. This chain connects TRBV6-5 to TRBJ2-1; D might be TRBD1 (5 bases). CDR1 MNHEY and CDR2 SVGAGI come from the germline V gene. The germline V and J ends were trimmed by 5 bases and 6 bases, with 14 bases remaining between them. This CDR3 is built from 14 residues.